The entry that follows covers one T cell receptor (beta chain) sequence. The V end lost 1 base, the J end lost 3 bases, and 14 bases lay between the germline ends. CDR3 length equals 16 residues. CDR1 and CDR2 from the germline V gene are LGHDT and YNNKEL (reference sequence). Methods used by the authors: Reference gene primers were amplified, and this amplification served to estimate nucleated cell counts. TCRdb's table, derived via immunoSEQ multiplex PCR, lists solely in-frame clones and lacks some. Clonal size and the V and J genes are those of that table, whereas D and trimming came from the DNA. The sample carries roughly 52,000 clones, 75% to 85% recorded once. The data are from a study of blood T cell repertoires in COVID-19. Study-level background: Acute-phase and convalescent COVID-19 samples originated in the United States, Italy and Spain. From T cells, B-cell-depleted T cells, or PBMCs came the material, which was cDNA or gDNA.

The origin of this receptor is a human donor in a cohort sampled during active COVID-19. Sequenced: peripheral blood. V usage is TRBV3-1 (or the pseudogene TRBV3-2) and J usage is TRBJ2-3; the D gene is possibly TRBD1 (5 bases). The CDR3 region is CASSQAEGVGTDTQYF. The CDR3 nucleotides are TGTGCCAGCAGCCAAGCGGAAGGGGTCGGGACAGATACGCAGTATTTT.